This T cell receptor (beta chain) was profiled in a study of blood T cell repertoires in COVID-19. Study information: Sites in the United States, Italy and Spain provided acute and convalescent COVID-19 samples.

As handled by the study authors: Nucleated cell number was recorded as an estimate derived from reference gene primer amplification. TCRdb's copy holds only in-frame clones and misses some; the assay was immunoSEQ multiplex PCR. V and J calls and clone size follow that table, whereas D and trimming were derived from the DNA. The sample shows 380,000 or so clones, more than 75% of them seen only once. V gave up 0 bases and J gave up 0 bases, with 6 bases separating them. The CDR3 is 15 amino acids. From germline, CDR1 is LNHNV and CDR2 YYDKDF (reference sequence). Cohort placement rested on clinical history that participants reported themselves. Before being deemed recovered, Cohort 3 donors had two negative PCRs, clearance, or symptom resolution.

This sequence was found in a man under 40 who had recovered from COVID-19. Specimen: PBMCs or T cells enriched from blood (not recorded which). The chain is built from TRBV15 and TRBJ1-3; TRBD1 might be the D (5 bases). CDR3 coding DNA: TGTGCCACCAGCAGAGACAGGGTCTCTGGAAACACCATATATTTT. It translates to CATSRDRVSGNTIYF.